Each of the 28 T cell receptor beta chains below was sequenced from the same sample in a study of shared clonotypes between healthy human individuals. TCRdb's table, derived via immunoSEQ multiplex PCR, lists solely in-frame clones and lacks some. The sample holds 650,000 to 700,000 clones, about 90% seen once. The sequenced sample was memory CD8+ T cells from PBMCs. Subset specified: CD45RO+ cells pooled with CCR7-negative TemRA cells. These receptors all come from a man between 18 and 35 years old in good health. Some clones in this sample may be carry-over from other donors' samples.

The chain recombines TRBV9 with TRBJ1-4, with D perhaps matching TRBD1 (6 bases). The germline V gene has CDR1 SGDLS and CDR2 YYNGEE. V dropped 0 bases and J dropped 7 bases, with 10 bases sitting between them. The CDR3 sequence is 14 residues long. For the CDR3, the DNA is TGTGCCAGCAGCGTAGCTGCAGGGGCTGAAAAACTGTTTTTT. Translation gives CASSVAAGAEKLFF.

This chain connects TRBV27 to TRBJ2-1, with 10 positions matching TRBD2. Germline V gene sequence: CDR1 MNHEY, CDR2 SMNVEV (reference sequence). The length of the CDR3 is 16 residues. V was pared by 5 bases and J by 6 bases, with 10 bases of the junction left unmatched. The CDR3 sequence is CASSGLSGRASNEQFF. The CDR3 DNA is TGTGCCAGCAGTGGATTAAGCGGGAGGGCCTCCAATGAGCAGTTCTTC.

The rearrangement uses TRBV19 and TRBJ2-1, with D unresolved. This CDR3 is 13 amino acids long. Per the germline V gene, CDR1 is LNHDA and CDR2 is SQIVND (reference sequence). V lost 1 base and J 3 bases, leaving 4 bases between the germline ends. Here the CDR3 reads CASSIVLYNEQFF. The DNA of the CDR3 is TGTGCCAGTAGTATAGTCCTCTACAATGAGCAGTTCTTC.

The genes are TRBV11-2 and TRBJ1-1, with D maybe TRBD1 (5 bases). In germline, CDR1 is SGHAT, CDR2 FQNNGV. This CDR3 region has 16 residues. V lost 4 bases, J lost 6 bases, and 21 bases lay in between. CDR3 DNA sequence: TGTGCCAGCAGCTCCCCGGGCGAGGGGAGGGACGCTGAAGCTTTCTTT. It encodes CASSSPGEGRDAEAFF.

The chain has TRBV12-5 and TRBJ1-1; 9 bases are a match to TRBD1. The germline CDR1 and CDR2 sequences are LGHNT and FRNRAP. This CDR3 is built from 17 residues. Trimming cost V 5 bases and J 2 bases; bases outside gene matches: 12. The CDR3 spells CASGDFTGGPLNTEAFF. For the CDR3, the DNA is TGTGCTAGTGGTGATTTTACAGGGGGCCCTCTAAACACTGAAGCTTTCTTT.

This clone is a singleton in its sample. This chain connects TRBV28 to TRBJ1-1; tentatively, D is TRBD1 (6 bases). V shed 5 bases and J shed 5 bases, with 21 bases lying between them. The CDR3 runs to 16 residues. The germline V gene encodes CDR1 MDHEN and CDR2 SYDVKM. For the CDR3, the DNA is TGTGCCAGCAGTACATACAGGTTAGGGGGGGAGACTGAAGCTTTCTTT. The encoded protein is CASSTYRLGGETEAFF.

The CDR3 DNA sequence: TGTGCCAGCAGCTCACCCTTGGAAGCCAACTATGGCTACACCTTC. It encodes CASSSPLEANYGYTF. The genes are TRBV7-9 and TRBJ1-2; D gene uncertain. With 4 bases removed from V and 2 bases from J, the gap between germline ends came to 14 bases. CDR3 length: 15 amino acids. CDR1 is SEHNR, CDR2 FQNEAQ, per germline (reference sequence).

This chain joins TRBV28 and TRBJ1-2, with D possibly being TRBD1 (6 bases). Per the germline V gene, CDR1 is MDHEN and CDR2 is SYDVKM. This CDR3 spans 16 amino acids. With 1 base removed from V and 4 bases from J, the gap between germline ends came to 16 bases. The CDR3 DNA follows: TGTGCCAGCAGTTTATCCCCCACCGGACAGAGCTATGGCTACACCTTC. This gives the protein CASSLSPTGQSYGYTF.

The chain couples TRBV27 to TRBJ2-5, with a weak D call TRBD2 (5 bases). The CDR3 loop spans 14 amino acids. Germline V gene sequence: CDR1 MNHEY, CDR2 SMNVEV (reference sequence). Trimming left V 5 bases short and J 5 bases short, with 15 bases between. The CDR3 DNA follows: TGTGCCAGCAGTACCCGGGGAGCTTGGGAGACCCAGTACTTC. Its translation: CASSTRGAWETQYF.

This chain connects TRBV6-4 to TRBJ1-1, with no clear D. CDR1 and CDR2 (germline): MRHNA, SNTAGT. V gave up 1 base and J gave up 2 bases, with 5 bases separating them. The CDR3 spans 13 residues. The CDR3 nucleotides read TGTGCCAGCAGTGACTTTGCCAACACTGAAGCTTTCTTT. Protein sequence: CASSDFANTEAFF.

The chain carries TRBV7-3 and TRBJ2-5; 9 bases map to TRBD2. The CDR3 is 14 amino acids. Germline-derived CDR1 and CDR2 are SGHTA and FQGTGA. The trim removed 0 bases at V and 5 bases at J, leaving 1 base unmatched. DNA of the CDR3: TGTGCCAGCAGCTTAACAAGCGGGAGGGAGACCCAGTACTTC. Amino acids: CASSLTSGRETQYF.

The V gene is TRBV28, the J gene TRBJ2-7; 9 positions agree with TRBD1. Germline lookup yields CDR1 MDHEN and CDR2 SYDVKM. Unmatched junction bases numbered 10, after V lost 4 bases and J lost 3 bases. The CDR3 is 16 amino acids. CDR3 in DNA: TGTGCCAGCAGTTATACAGGGGGCGAAGTGCGCTACGAGCAGTACTTC. It specifies CASSYTGGEVRYEQYF.

The rearrangement uses TRBV12-5 and TRBJ2-3, with TRBD2 identical over 9 bases. The V and J ends lost 7 bases and 4 bases, in that order; junction bases with no gene match: 3. Germline V lookup: CDR1 LGHNT, CDR2 FRNRAP. This CDR3 has 13 amino acids. The CDR3 spells CASDAGGADTQYF. Here the CDR3 DNA reads TGTGCTAGTGACGCGGGAGGGGCAGATACGCAGTATTTT.

As concerns this clone: Other DNA sequences from this sample encode an identical CDR3 as well. This sequence joins TRBV19 and TRBJ2-1, with 8 bases that match TRBD2. In germline, CDR1 is LNHDA, CDR2 SQIVND (reference sequence). This CDR3 comprises 15 residues. After removal of 3 bases from V and 6 bases from J, the junction contained 7 bases not matched to a gene. The CDR3 nucleotides read TGTGCCAGTAGTATTCTGGCGGGAGGTTTCAATGAGCAGTTCTTC. Protein: CASSILAGGFNEQFF.

This clone was seen a single time. This chain connects TRBV7-9 to TRBJ1-5; unclear D gene. This CDR3 region has 12 residues. Germline V CDR1 and CDR2: SEHNR, FQNEAQ (reference sequence). The germline V and J ends were trimmed by 8 bases and 2 bases, with 7 bases remaining between them. CDR3 amino acids: CASQDGNQPQHF. CDR3 DNA sequence: TGTGCCAGCCAGGACGGCAATCAGCCCCAGCATTTT.

This clone was seen a single time. V usage is TRBV28 and J usage is TRBJ2-3, with TRBD1 matching 8 bases. The length of the CDR3 is 14 residues. The J segment lost 6 bases and the V segment lost 7 bases, leaving 9 bases of the junction unmatched. Looked up from germline, CDR1 is MDHEN and CDR2 is SYDVKM. DNA for the CDR3: TGTGCCAGCACGGCAGGGGGCTCCCTGGATACGCAGTATTTT. Its translation: CASTAGGSLDTQYF.

The table lists this clone with a count of one. The chain has TRBV28 and TRBJ2-2; no definite D call. There are 15 residues in the CDR3. The V gene's germline CDR1 is MDHEN and CDR2 SYDVKM. The V end lost 3 bases, the J end lost 8 bases, and 16 bases lay between the germline ends. CDR3 in amino acids: CASSFRRPWGGELFF. The CDR3 nucleotides read TGTGCCAGCAGTTTCCGACGGCCGTGGGGAGGGGAGCTGTTTTTT. The full variable domain, in which reference TRBV28 and TRBJ2-2 provide the parts outside the CDR3, is DVKVTQSSRYLVKRTGEKVFLECVQDMDHENMFWYRQDPGLGLRLIYFSYDVKMKEKGDIPEGYSVSREKKERFSLILESASTNQTSMYLCASSFRRPWGGELFFGEGSRLTVL.

J is TRBJ2-3 and V is TRBV7-9; D is ambiguous. CDR1 and CDR2 from the germline V gene are SEHNR and FQNEAQ (reference sequence). Trimming left V 1 base short and J 2 bases short, with 7 bases between. The CDR3 is 14 residues long. Here the CDR3 reads CASSLEPHTDTQYF. The CDR3 DNA sequence: TGTGCCAGCAGCTTAGAACCGCACACAGATACGCAGTATTTT.

V gene TRBV4-1 combines with J gene TRBJ2-5; TRBD1 might be the D (5 bases). The better agreement between TRBJ2-7 and the DNA end casts doubt on the J call. Germline V gene sequence: CDR1 MGHRA, CDR2 YSYEKL. CDR3 length: 14 amino acids. The CDR3 region is CASSQVSGTYEQYF. CDR3 DNA: TGCGCCAGCAGCCAAGTATCAGGGACCTACGAGCAGTACTTC.

This rearrangement joins TRBV9 to TRBJ2-3, with 8 bases fitting TRBD2. This CDR3 is 16 amino acids long. Germline-derived CDR1 and CDR2 are SGDLS and YYNGEE. J gave up 7 bases and V 1 base, and 11 bases lay outside the gene matches. As DNA, the CDR3 is TGTGCCAGCAGCGTACATGGGGCGGGAGGAGCTAATACGCAGTATTTT. Its translation: CASSVHGAGGANTQYF.

This clone was seen only once. The V gene is TRBV2, the J gene TRBJ1-2; D is unclear. The CDR3 runs to 13 residues. Per the germline V gene, CDR1 is SNHLY and CDR2 is FYNNEI. Trimming pared 4 bases from V and 4 bases from J, leaving 10 bases between. This chain's CDR3 is CASSGPFFYGYTF. The CDR3 DNA is TGTGCCAGCAGTGGGCCCTTCTTCTATGGCTACACCTTC.

The chain uses TRBV7-2 and TRBJ2-1, with D unclear. Per germline, CDR1 SGHTA and CDR2 FQGNSA. CDR3 length: 15 amino acids. The V gene lost 1 base and the J gene lost 0 bases, with 7 bases spanning the gap. The CDR3 loop reads CASSLGTGSYNEQFF. DNA of the CDR3: TGTGCCAGCAGCTTAGGAACGGGCTCCTACAATGAGCAGTTCTTC.

This clone has a single count. This CDR3 reads CASSQGSGSSYEQYF. DNA for the CDR3: TGTGCCAGCAGCCAAGGGTCGGGATCCTCCTACGAGCAGTACTTC. V and J are TRBV4-2 and TRBJ2-7; weak D call: TRBD2 (5 bases). This CDR3 comprises 15 residues. CDR1 and CDR2 from the germline V gene are LGHNA and YNFKEQ. The V end was cut by 1 base, the J end by 0 bases, with 10 bases between.

This chain joins TRBV10-2 and TRBJ2-7; 8 bases are a match to TRBD2. Germline CDR1 is WSHSY and CDR2 is SAAADI. The CDR3 extends over 11 amino acids. J gave up 6 bases and V 10 bases, and 5 bases lay outside the gene matches. CDR3 in DNA: TGCGCCACCACTAGCGGAGGCGAGCAGTACTTC. Its translation: CATTSGGEQYF.

The chain employs TRBV7-2 and TRBJ2-1, with TRBD2 matching 11 bases. The CDR3 length is 19 residues. V dropped 1 base and J dropped 1; count of bases not matched to a gene: 9. Germline values: CDR1 SGHTA, CDR2 FQGNSA. The CDR3 coding sequence is TGTGCCAGCAGCTTAGTGAGACTAGCGGGATCGGTATCCTACAATGAGCAGTTCTTC. As protein: CASSLVRLAGSVSYNEQFF.

This sequence joins TRBV10-3 and TRBJ2-1; D might be TRBD2 (6 bases). Trimming removed 3 bases at V and 8 bases at J, with 14 bases between. The CDR3 has 14 residues. Germline V gene data show CDR1 as ENHRY and CDR2 as SYGVKD. The CDR3 coding sequence is TGTGCCATCAGTGATAGGCGGGATGGAGATGAGCAGTTCTTC. It encodes CAISDRRDGDEQFF.

The chain has TRBV2 and TRBJ1-3; D is ambiguous. Germline V gene lookup returns CDR1 SNHLY and CDR2 FYNNEI. V lost 6 bases and J 2 bases, leaving 20 bases between the germline ends. The CDR3 sequence is 17 residues long. The DNA of the CDR3 is TGTGCCAGCAGCAATCTACTCCAGAGACACCCTGGAAACACCATATATTTT. Amino acid sequence: CASSNLLQRHPGNTIYF.

DNA for the CDR3: TGTGCCAGCAGGTTAAACGGGGGGTACGAGCAGTACTTC. Protein: CASRLNGGYEQYF. The chain has TRBV27 and TRBJ2-7; 7 bases align to TRBD2. The CDR3 has 13 residues. V trimming: 6 bases; J trimming: 4 bases; junction bases outside the gene matches: 6. The V gene's germline CDR1 is MNHEY and CDR2 SMNVEV (reference sequence).